Listed here are 27 T cell receptor beta chains from one sample, sequenced in a study of T cells in Graves' hyperthyroidism and ophthalmopathy. RNA transcripts yielded amplified TCR beta CDR3 regions. Researchers ran a first-round RT-PCR on the TCR CDR3 using the HTBI primer set. Via MiXCR, TCRdb re-called the multiplex PCR reads, giving one row per CDR3 protein. Here the sample spans under 65,000 distinct CDR3 sequences, roughly half being singletons. Material: blood. The origin of the receptors is a woman aged 55-69 years with Graves' ophthalmopathy.

This clonotype has a count of ten or more. V and J are TRBV12-3 or TRBV12-4 and TRBJ1-4; 9 nucleotides align to TRBD1. The CDR3 has 14 residues. V was clipped by 6 bases and J by 14 bases; unmatched bases: 13. The CDR3 loop reads CASRPGQGSTDLFF. CDR3 coding DNA: TGTGCCAGCAGACCGGGACAGGGATCGACCGACCTGTTTTTT.

DNA for the CDR3: TGTGCCAGTAGTATAGCCCGTAGTAGCAATCAGCCCCAGCATTTT. This codes for CASSIARSSNQPQHF. The chain carries TRBV19 and TRBJ1-5; no clear D. Trimming cost V 1 base and J 0 bases, with 7 bases left between them. CDR1 and CDR2 (germline): LNHDA, SQIVND (reference sequence). CDR3 length equals 15 residues.

This clonotype has at least ten counts. The chain recombines TRBV7-8 with TRBJ2-5; 7 bases are a match to TRBD1. CDR1 SGHVS and CDR2 FQNEAQ come from the germline V gene. V shed 2 bases and J 5 bases; nucleotides not matched to a gene: 14. The CDR3 loop spans 17 amino acids. The CDR3 spells CASSLTHLRQGGETQYF. DNA of the CDR3: TGTGCCAGCAGCTTAACCCACCTACGACAGGGTGGGGAGACCCAGTACTTC. Filled out from reference TRBV7-8 and TRBJ2-5, the complete variable domain reads GAGVSQSPRYKVAKRGQDVALRCDPISGHVSLFWYQQALGQGPEFLTYFQNEAQLDKSGLPSDRFFAERPEGSVSTLKIQRTQQEDSAVYLCASSLTHLRQGGETQYFGPGTRLLVL.

This clonotype has ten or more counts. The chain combines TRBV11-2 with TRBJ1-2, with TRBD1 matching 9 bases. Losses at the gene ends were 5 bases for V and 2 bases for J; bases not matched to a gene: 6. Germline values: CDR1 SGHAT, CDR2 FQNNGV. The CDR3 runs 15 residues. This chain's CDR3 is CASSATGGFNYGYTF. The CDR3 DNA reads as TGTGCCAGCAGCGCGACAGGGGGGTTCAACTATGGCTACACCTTC.

A remark on this clonotype: Mismatch with germline at one junction end may stem from a read error. The chain joins TRBV7-6 to TRBJ2-5, with D perhaps assigned TRBD1 or TRBD2 (6 bases each). The CDR3 has 15 residues. CDR1 is SGHVS and CDR2 is FNYEAQ in the germline V gene. The CDR3 here is CASSLISGAGETQCF. CDR3 nucleotide sequence: TGTGCCAGCAGCTTAATCTCGGGGGCTGGGGAGACCCAGTGCTTC. The full variable domain, completed using reference TRBV7-6 and TRBJ2-5, is GAGVSQSPRYKVTKRGQDVALRCDPISGHVSLYWYRQALGQGPEFLTYFNYEAQQDKSGLPNDRFSAERPEGSISTLTIQRTEQRDSAMYRCASSLISGAGETQCFGPGTRLLVL.

The J gene is TRBJ2-7, the V gene TRBV12-3 or TRBV12-4; 8 positions agree with TRBD1. This CDR3 spans 13 amino acids. V dropped 5 bases and J dropped 5; count of bases not matched to a gene: 5. The CDR3, as DNA: TGTGCCAGCAGTCAAAGACAGGGGAACGAGCAGTACTTC. As protein: CASSQRQGNEQYF.

Worth noting for this clonotype: Being one base from a much bigger clone, this may be a read error. The chain recombines TRBV6-1 with TRBJ1-2, with 8 bases aligning to TRBD1. The CDR3 is made up of 14 amino acids. After removal of 3 bases from V and 7 bases from J, the junction contained 7 bases not matched to a gene. Germline CDR1 is MNHNS and CDR2 is SASEGT. The CDR3 bases are TGTGCCAGCAGTGACCAGGACAGGGAGGGTGGCTACACCTTC. It yields the protein CASSDQDREGGYTF.

The V and J genes are TRBV7-9 and TRBJ1-4; tentative D call: TRBD1 (5 bases). The CDR3 extends over 16 amino acids. CDR1 is SEHNR, CDR2 FQNEAQ, per germline (reference sequence). The germline V and J ends were trimmed by 0 bases and 3 bases, with 11 bases remaining between them. CDR3 residues: CASSLAGEGANEKLFF. CDR3 sequence (DNA): TGTGCCAGCAGCTTAGCAGGGGAGGGAGCTAATGAAAAACTGTTTTTT.

Of note for this clonotype: A much larger clone lies one base from this, so it may be a read error. The CDR3 carries no conserved terminal phenylalanine or tryptophan, so it likely arises from a read error. Because the CDR3's place on the DNA is in doubt, the DNA is left out and the CDR3 is given as listed by TCRdb. V gene TRBV12-2 combines with J gene TRBJ2-5; no DNA check was done on the table's D call, TRBD2. TRBV12-2 is noted as a pseudogene. 14 amino acids form the CDR3, both terminal residues included. The CDR3 spells CASPPGLGVETQYL.

V is TRBV19 and J is TRBJ1-5; D is possibly TRBD1 (5 bases). Germline CDR1 LNHDA, CDR2 SQIVND (reference sequence). The CDR3 consists of 16 residues. V was pared by 5 bases and J by 0 bases, with 14 bases between. The CDR3 protein is CASSVSWGDSNQPQHF. CDR3 in DNA: TGTGCCAGTAGTGTCAGTTGGGGCGATAGCAATCAGCCCCAGCATTTT.

This chain connects TRBV7-9 to TRBJ2-7; the D is unclear. V dropped 6 bases and J dropped 5 bases, with 11 bases sitting between them. This CDR3 is built from 12 residues. The germline gives CDR1 SEHNR, CDR2 FQNEAQ (reference sequence). CDR3 loop: CASSENGDEQYF. DNA for the CDR3: TGTGCCAGCAGTGAGAACGGTGACGAGCAGTACTTC.

The count of this clonotype is one. The V call is TRBV15, the J call TRBJ2-1, with 14 bases matching TRBD2. CDR3 length: 19 amino acids. V trimming: 3 bases; J trimming: 1 base; junction bases outside the gene matches: 8. CDR1 is LNHNV, CDR2 YYDKDF, per germline (reference sequence). This chain's CDR3 is CATSSEGTSGSLSYNEQFF. The CDR3 DNA is TGTGCCACCAGCAGCGAGGGGACTAGCGGGAGTTTATCCTACAATGAGCAGTTCTTC. The complete variable domain, with remaining parts taken from reference TRBV15 and TRBJ2-1, reads DAMVIQNPRYQVTQFGKPVTLSCSQTLNHNVMYWYQQKSSQAPKLLFHYYDKDFNNEADTPDNFQSRRPNTSFCFLDIRSPGLGDTAMYLCATSSEGTSGSLSYNEQFFGPGTRLTVL.

Many counts were recorded for this clonotype. The chain joins TRBV12-5 to TRBJ2-1; 8 bases are a match to TRBD1. This CDR3 contains 14 residues. J was trimmed by 9 bases and V by 3 bases; bases with no gene match: 7. In germline, CDR1 is LGHNT, CDR2 FRNRAP. The CDR3 is CASGLLTGAGEQFF. CDR3 sequence (DNA): TGTGCTAGTGGTTTATTGACAGGGGCTGGTGAGCAGTTCTTC.

The rearrangement uses TRBV20-1 and TRBJ2-3; D may be TRBD1 (7 bases). Germline values: CDR1 DFQATT, CDR2 SNEGSKA (reference sequence). Trimming left V 2 bases short and J 11 bases short, with 20 bases between. The CDR3 runs to 14 residues. The CDR3: CSARSGDSYNEQYF. The CDR3 DNA reads as TGCAGTGCTAGATCGGGGGACAGTTACAATGAGCAGTATTTT.

V gene TRBV29-1 combines with J gene TRBJ1-2, with D perhaps matching TRBD1 (5 bases). V dropped 6 bases and J dropped 7 bases, with 24 bases sitting between them. Germline CDR1 and CDR2: SQVTM and ANQGSEA. The CDR3 totals 15 residues. The CDR3 sequence: CSVEFNDQVRGGYTF. DNA of the CDR3: TGCAGCGTCGAGTTTAACGATCAAGTTAGGGGTGGCTACACCTTC.

This clonotype ranks as medium-sized. The chain joins TRBV9 to TRBJ1-2; no firm D call. The germline CDR1 and CDR2 sequences are SGDLS and YYNGEE. The ends were cut back, 4 bases at V and 8 bases at J, with 12 bases in the middle. The CDR3 is 12 amino acids. CDR3 in amino acids: CASSPLPGGYTF. The CDR3 region has the DNA TGTGCCAGCAGCCCACTCCCGGGGGGCTACACCTTC. Full variable domain (remainder filled in from reference TRBV9 and TRBJ1-2): DSGVTQTPKHLITATGQRVTLRCSPRSGDLSVYWYQQSLDQGLQFLIQYYNGEERAKGNILERFSAQQFPDLHSELNLSSLELGDSALYFCASSPLPGGYTFGSGTRLTVV.

This clonotype showed up many times. V is TRBV19 and J is TRBJ2-2; 9 nucleotides match TRBD2. The CDR3 contains 17 residues. CDR1 is LNHDA, CDR2 SQIVND, per germline (reference sequence). V shed 1 base, J shed 2 bases, and the junction held 5 bases outside the gene matches. CDR3 bases: TGTGCCAGTAGTATAGCGCGACTAGCGGATAACACCGGGGAGCTGTTTTTT. Its protein product is CASSIARLADNTGELFF.

There are many counts of this clonotype. This may arise from a read error, as a much more abundant clone is one base away. The chain uses TRBV5-4 and TRBJ2-7; D gene ambiguous. CDR1 SGHNT and CDR2 YYREEE come from the germline V gene (reference sequence). With 5 bases removed from V and 5 bases from J, the gap between germline ends came to 17 bases. This CDR3 has 14 residues. In DNA form, the CDR3 reads TGTGCCAGCAGGGTCGAAGTGGCTGCTGACGAGCAGTACTTC. This translates into CASRVEVAADEQYF.

J is TRBJ1-3 and V is TRBV29-1, with D possibly being TRBD1 (5 bases). The CDR3 length is 13 residues. The germline V and J ends were trimmed by 6 bases and 2 bases, with 11 bases remaining between them. Germline lookup yields CDR1 SQVTM and CDR2 ANQGSEA. Written as DNA, the CDR3 is TGCAGCGTCCAGGGCCTGACTGGAAACACCATATATTTT. This encodes CSVQGLTGNTIYF.

This chain connects TRBV29-1 to TRBJ2-7; 10 bases are shared with TRBD1. V lost 4 bases and J lost 4; bases outside the gene matches: 10. Germline lookup yields CDR1 SQVTM and CDR2 ANQGSEA. The CDR3 extends over 15 amino acids. CDR3 DNA sequence: TGCAGCGTTGTAGTTGGGACAGGGGTGATTTACGAGCAGTACTTC. It specifies CSVVVGTGVIYEQYF.

The chain carries TRBV12-3 or TRBV12-4 and TRBJ2-5, with D hard to call. This CDR3 comprises 13 residues. Trimming pared 8 bases from V and 5 bases from J, leaving 15 bases between. The CDR3 loop is CASLPYPGETQYF. Here the CDR3 DNA reads TGTGCCAGCCTCCCTTACCCCGGGGAGACCCAGTACTTC.

DNA of the CDR3: TGTGCCAGCAGCCTACGGGCTAGCGGGGGAACGGATACGCAGTATTTT. It specifies CASSLRASGGTDTQYF. V is TRBV16 and J is TRBJ2-3; 10 bases line up with TRBD2. Germline lookup yields CDR1 KGHSY and CDR2 FQNENV. The CDR3 contains 16 residues. The trim removed 4 bases at V and 6 bases at J, leaving 10 bases unmatched.

This clonotype was observed at least ten times. The rearrangement uses TRBV19 and TRBJ2-3, with TRBD1 identical over 9 bases. Germline values: CDR1 LNHDA, CDR2 SQIVND (reference sequence). This CDR3 comprises 16 residues. J was trimmed by 3 bases and V by 5 bases; bases with no gene match: 9. The chain's CDR3 is CASSSTGTGRTDTQYF. Written as DNA, the CDR3 is TGTGCCAGTAGTTCCACCGGGACAGGGAGGACAGATACGCAGTATTTT.

Sample share makes this clonotype medium-sized. V usage is TRBV29-1 and J usage is TRBJ2-3; TRBD2 aligns across 16 bases. Germline CDR1 is SQVTM and CDR2 is ANQGSEA. The junction had 5 bases not matched to a gene; V was cut back by 3 bases and J by 11 bases. The CDR3 totals 14 residues. The CDR3 spells CSVELGTSGREQYF. Here the CDR3 DNA reads TGCAGCGTTGAGCTAGGGACTAGCGGGAGGGAGCAGTATTTT.

This clonotype was recorded only once. The chain couples TRBV15 to TRBJ2-7; TRBD2 agrees at 7 bases. V was clipped by 3 bases and J by 5 bases; unmatched bases: 10. Looked up from germline, CDR1 is LNHNV and CDR2 is YYDKDF (reference sequence). The CDR3 is 15 residues long. The DNA for the CDR3 is TGTGCCACCAGCAGTTTAAGCGGGGTACTAAACGAGCAGTACTTC. Translation gives CATSSLSGVLNEQYF. Complete variable domain (other parts from reference TRBV15 and TRBJ2-7): DAMVIQNPRYQVTQFGKPVTLSCSQTLNHNVMYWYQQKSSQAPKLLFHYYDKDFNNEADTPDNFQSRRPNTSFCFLDIRSPGLGDTAMYLCATSSLSGVLNEQYFGPGTRLTVT.

Many counts were recorded for this clonotype. The rearrangement uses TRBV7-6 and TRBJ2-1; the D is unclear. Germline CDR1 and CDR2: SGHVS and FNYEAQ. Trimming left V 1 base short and J 7 bases short, with 5 bases between. CDR3 length: 12 residues. The CDR3 region is CASSLELNEQFF. CDR3 DNA: TGTGCCAGCAGCTTAGAACTAAATGAGCAGTTCTTC.

The rearrangement links TRBV7-9 to TRBJ1-4; weak D call: TRBD1 (5 bases). The length of the CDR3 is 14 residues. Deletions cut 3 bases from V and 8 bases from J, with 13 bases between. The germline gives CDR1 SEHNR, CDR2 FQNEAQ (reference sequence). The CDR3 region is CASSFPSGSEKLFF. The DNA of the CDR3 is TGTGCCAGCAGCTTCCCATCAGGGAGCGAAAAACTGTTTTTT.